This TCR beta chain was identified in a study of CD8 T cells in Susac syndrome. Random hexamers served to reverse transcribe about 0.45 to 1 ug RNA. Amplification of TCR beta CDR3 was carried out by immunoSEQ multiplex PCR, which covered 54 Vbeta and 13 Jbeta segments. TCRdb re-called the immunoSEQ multiplex PCR reads with MiXCR, one entry per CDR3 protein. The sample carries about 140,000 distinct CDR3 sequences, 85% to 95% recorded once. The TCR sequence derives from a human donor with multiple sclerosis. The sample was CD4+ T cells from PBMCs.

The CDR3 nucleotides read TGCAGCGCCCGACGGAGGGATGGCTACACCTTC. Translating it yields CSARRRDGYTF. The rearrangement uses TRBV29-1 and TRBJ1-2; D not resolved. The CDR3 loop spans 11 amino acids. The V gene lost 7 bases and the J gene lost 6 bases, with 12 bases spanning the gap. CDR1 and CDR2 (germline): SQVTM, ANQGSEA.